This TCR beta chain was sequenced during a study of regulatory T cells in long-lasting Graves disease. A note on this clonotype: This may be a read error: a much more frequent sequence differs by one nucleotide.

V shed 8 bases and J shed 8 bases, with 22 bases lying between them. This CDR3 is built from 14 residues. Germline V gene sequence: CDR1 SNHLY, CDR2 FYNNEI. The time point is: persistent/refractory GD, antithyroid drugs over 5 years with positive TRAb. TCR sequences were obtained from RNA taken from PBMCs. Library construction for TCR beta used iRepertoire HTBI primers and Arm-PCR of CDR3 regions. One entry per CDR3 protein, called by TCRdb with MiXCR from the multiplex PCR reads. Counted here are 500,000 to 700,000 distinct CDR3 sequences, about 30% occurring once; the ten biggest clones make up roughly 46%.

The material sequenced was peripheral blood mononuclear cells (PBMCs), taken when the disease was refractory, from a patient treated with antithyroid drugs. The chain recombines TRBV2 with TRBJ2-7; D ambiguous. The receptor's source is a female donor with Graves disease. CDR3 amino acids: CASPARAREFKQYF. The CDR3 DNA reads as TGTGCCAGCCCCGCTAGGGCAAGGGAATTCAAGCAGTACTTC.